These 14 T cell receptor beta chains were sequenced from one sample in a study of response to subunit inactivated influenza vaccine. A single record per CDR3 protein comes from TCRdb applying MiXCR to the RT-PCR reads. Of hundreds of thousands of distinct CDR3 sequences detected, around 9.9% appear once; the ten largest clones hold about 12%. The input for sequencing was PBMCs from blood, taken more than 35 days after vaccination. The receptors derive from a man in his fifties or sixties who received an inactivated influenza vaccine.

The sample holds many counts of this clonotype. V usage is TRBV7-2 and J usage is TRBJ2-3; 7 positions agree with TRBD2. V gave up 1 base and J gave up 6 bases; unmatched junction bases: 10. This CDR3 is 16 amino acids long. CDR1 SGHTA and CDR2 FQGNSA come from the germline V gene. The CDR3 here is CASSLGAGVQGDTQYF. The CDR3 DNA reads as TGTGCCAGCAGCTTAGGGGCGGGGGTACAAGGGGATACGCAGTATTTT.

This clonotype was seen at least ten times. V gene TRBV12-3 or TRBV12-4 combines with J gene TRBJ2-2; tentative D call: TRBD2 (5 bases). The CDR3 runs to 15 residues. V was shortened by 1 base and J by 0 bases, with 6 bases between the two germline ends. The CDR3 spells CASSLGGSNTGELFF. CDR3 DNA: TGTGCCAGCAGTTTAGGAGGGTCGAACACCGGGGAGCTGTTTTTT.

This chain links TRBV20-1 with TRBJ2-7; D is perhaps TRBD2 (6 bases). The CDR3 runs to 17 residues. The V end lost 3 bases, the J end lost 0 bases, and 21 bases lay between the germline ends. CDR1 is DFQATT and CDR2 is SNEGSKA in the germline V gene (reference sequence). The DNA of the CDR3 is TGCAGTGCTAGCGCCGAGGGACTGGATAAGAGCTCCTACGAGCAGTACTTC. This encodes CSASAEGLDKSSYEQYF.

This clonotype was detected ten times or more. The junction departs from germline at one end; a sequencing error may be responsible. The J gene is TRBJ2-7, the V gene TRBV5-1, with TRBD1 matching over 8 bases. The CDR3 has 15 amino acids. Germline values: CDR1 SGHRS, CDR2 YFSETQ. This CDR3 is CASSLAGTGTYEQYF. CDR3 DNA sequence: TGTGCCAGCAGTTTGGCCGGGACAGGAACCTACGAGCAGTACTTC.

This clonotype was observed many times. The chain employs TRBV29-1 and TRBJ2-5, with TRBD1 matching 11 bases. CDR3 length: 14 amino acids. Germline V gene lookup returns CDR1 SQVTM and CDR2 ANQGSEA. With V trimmed by 6 bases and J by 5 bases, 8 bases remained unmatched. This CDR3 is CSVQWTGGIETQYF. The CDR3 region has the DNA TGCAGCGTACAATGGACAGGGGGCATTGAGACCCAGTACTTC.

Of note for this clonotype: This may arise from a read error, as a much more abundant clone is one base away. The CDR3 DNA sequence: TGCGCCAGCAGCCCTAGGCCGCAGGGGGCGCGAATCAGGAACACCGGGGATCTGTTTTTT. Encoded protein: CASSPRPQGARIRNTGDLFF. J is TRBJ2-2 and V is TRBV5-1; TRBD1 matches 8 bases. Germline loops: CDR1 SGHRS, CDR2 YFSETQ. CDR3 length: 20 residues.

This rearrangement joins TRBV5-1 to TRBJ2-7; a possible D gene is TRBD2 (5 bases). CDR1 is SGHRS, CDR2 YFSETQ, per germline. The V gene lost 0 bases and the J gene lost 2 bases, with 12 bases spanning the gap. The CDR3 contains 15 residues. The DNA for the CDR3 is TGCGCCAGCAGCTTGGTAACGGGAAGCCCCTACGAGCAGTACTTC. Encoded protein: CASSLVTGSPYEQYF.

This clonotype was picked up a small number of times. This chain connects TRBV4-3 to TRBJ2-5; a possible D gene is TRBD1 (6 bases). V was shortened by 0 bases and J by 4 bases, with 15 bases between the two germline ends. The CDR3 extends over 16 amino acids. From germline, CDR1 is LGHNA and CDR2 YSLEER. DNA of the CDR3: TGCGCCAGCAGCCAAGACAGGGGAATACAAGGAGAGACCCAGTACTTC. Its protein is CASSQDRGIQGETQYF.

This clonotype came up a few times. The gene calls are TRBV20-1 and TRBJ2-7, with TRBD2 as a possible D gene (7 bases). The CDR3 contains 14 residues. Germline CDR1 reads DFQATT; CDR2 reads SNEGSKA (reference sequence). V gave up 1 base and J gave up 3 bases, with 13 bases separating them. Written as DNA, the CDR3 is TGCAGTGCTAGAGTAACAGGGACTATCTACGAGCAGTACTTC. Its protein is CSARVTGTIYEQYF.

This chain's CDR3 is CSARGGQGLTDTQYF. In DNA, the CDR3 is TGCAGTGCTAGGGGGGGGCAAGGCCTCACAGATACGCAGTATTTT. This sequence joins TRBV20-1 and TRBJ2-3; perhaps TRBD2 as D (7 bases). Trimming stripped 3 bases from V and 2 bases from J, with 15 bases between. This CDR3 is built from 15 residues. Germline V gene lookup returns CDR1 DFQATT and CDR2 SNEGSKA (reference sequence).

On this clonotype itself: A read error is possible here, since a much larger clone lies one base away. The CDR3 reads CASSEQGVQETQYF. CDR3 sequence (DNA): TGTGCCAGCAGCGAACAGGGGGTCCAAGAGACCCAGTACTTC. The V call is TRBV7-9, the J call TRBJ2-5; 8 bases line up with TRBD1. The germline gives CDR1 SEHNR, CDR2 FQNEAQ (reference sequence). The CDR3 totals 14 residues. The junction had 3 bases not matched to a gene; V was cut back by 5 bases and J by 1 base.

The chain couples TRBV7-6 to TRBJ2-1; 9 nucleotides line up with TRBD2. Germline lookup yields CDR1 SGHVS and CDR2 FNYEAQ. V dropped 5 bases and J dropped 5; count of bases not matched to a gene: 10. The CDR3 is made up of 16 amino acids. CDR3 loop: CASSPSVAGADNEQFF. The CDR3 DNA follows: TGTGCCAGCAGCCCCTCAGTAGCGGGAGCGGACAATGAGCAGTTCTTC.

The rearrangement uses TRBV15 and TRBJ2-1, with 10 bases lining up with TRBD2. The ends lost 5 bases at V and 5 bases at J; junction bases unmatched: 6. Germline V gene data show CDR1 as LNHNV and CDR2 as YYDKDF (reference sequence). The length of the CDR3 is 15 residues. The CDR3 region is CATSGELAGNNEQFF. CDR3 nucleotides: TGTGCCACCAGCGGGGAACTAGCGGGAAACAATGAGCAGTTCTTC.

The V gene is TRBV5-6, the J gene TRBJ2-5, with TRBD1 matching over 10 bases. The CDR3 has 15 residues. Trimming cost V 3 bases and J 4 bases; bases outside gene matches: 6. Per germline, CDR1 SGHDT and CDR2 YYEEEE. The CDR3 sequence: CASSSGQGLGETQYF. In DNA form, the CDR3 reads TGTGCCAGCAGCTCGGGACAGGGGCTGGGAGAGACCCAGTACTTC.